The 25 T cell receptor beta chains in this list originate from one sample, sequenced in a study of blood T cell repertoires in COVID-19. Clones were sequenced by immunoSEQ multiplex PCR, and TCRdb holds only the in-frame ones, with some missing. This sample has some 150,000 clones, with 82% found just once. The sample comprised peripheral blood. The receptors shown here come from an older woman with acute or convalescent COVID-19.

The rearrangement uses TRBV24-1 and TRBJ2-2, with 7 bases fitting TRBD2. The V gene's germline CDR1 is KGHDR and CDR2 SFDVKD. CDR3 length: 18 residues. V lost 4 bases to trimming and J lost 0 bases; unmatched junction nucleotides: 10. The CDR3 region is CATSDQKRGRTNTGELFF. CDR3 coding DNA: TGTGCCACCAGTGACCAAAAGCGGGGCCGGACGAACACCGGGGAGCTGTTTTTT.

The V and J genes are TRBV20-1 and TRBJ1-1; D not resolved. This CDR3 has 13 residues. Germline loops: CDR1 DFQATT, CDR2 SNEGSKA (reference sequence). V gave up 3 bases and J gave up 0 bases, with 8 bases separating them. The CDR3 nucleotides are TGCAGTGCTAGTCGAGTTATGAACACTGAAGCTTTCTTT. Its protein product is CSASRVMNTEAFF.

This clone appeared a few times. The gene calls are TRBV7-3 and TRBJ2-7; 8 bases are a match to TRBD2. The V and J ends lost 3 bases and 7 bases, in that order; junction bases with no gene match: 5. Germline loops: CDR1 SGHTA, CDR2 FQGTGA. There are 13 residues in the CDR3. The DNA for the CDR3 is TGTGCCAGCAGCTTCGGGACTAGTGGTGAGCAGTACTTC. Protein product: CASSFGTSGEQYF. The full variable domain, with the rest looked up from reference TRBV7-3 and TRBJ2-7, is GAGVSQTPSNKVTEKGKYVELRCDPISGHTALYWYRQSLGQGPEFLIYFQGTGAADDSGLPNDRFFAVRPEGSVSTLKIQRTERGDSAVYLCASSFGTSGEQYFGPGTRLTVT.

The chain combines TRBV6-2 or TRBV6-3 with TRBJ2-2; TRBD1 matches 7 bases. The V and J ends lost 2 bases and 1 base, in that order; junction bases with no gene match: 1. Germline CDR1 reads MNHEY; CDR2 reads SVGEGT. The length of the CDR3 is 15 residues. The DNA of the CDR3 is TGTGCCAGCAGTTACCGGACAGGGAACACCGGGGAGCTGTTTTTT. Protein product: CASSYRTGNTGELFF.

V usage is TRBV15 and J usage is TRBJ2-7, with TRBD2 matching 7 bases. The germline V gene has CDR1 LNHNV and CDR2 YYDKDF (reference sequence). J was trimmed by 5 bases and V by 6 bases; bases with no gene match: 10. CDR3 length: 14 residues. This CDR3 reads CATREGGATDEQYF. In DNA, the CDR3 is TGTGCCACCAGAGAGGGAGGGGCGACGGACGAGCAGTACTTC.

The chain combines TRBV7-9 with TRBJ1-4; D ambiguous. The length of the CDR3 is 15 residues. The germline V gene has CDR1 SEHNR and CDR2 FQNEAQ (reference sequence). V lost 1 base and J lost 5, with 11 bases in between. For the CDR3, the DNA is TGTGCCAGCAGCTTAGGTCCAGGTGTAAATGAAAAACTGTTTTTT. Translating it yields CASSLGPGVNEKLFF.

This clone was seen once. The CDR3: CAWSGGEVVNEQFF. The CDR3 bases are TGTGCCTGGAGTGGAGGGGAGGTAGTCAATGAGCAGTTCTTC. The gene calls are TRBV30 and TRBJ2-1; D is possibly TRBD2 (6 bases). This CDR3 is built from 14 residues. Between the trimmed V and J ends, which lost 1 base and 6 bases, there was a span of 13 bases. Germline V gives CDR1 GTSNPN, CDR2 SVGIG (reference sequence).

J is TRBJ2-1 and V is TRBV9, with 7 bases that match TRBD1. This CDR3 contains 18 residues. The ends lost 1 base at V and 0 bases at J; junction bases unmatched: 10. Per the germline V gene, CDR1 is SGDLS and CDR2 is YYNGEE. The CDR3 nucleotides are TGTGCCAGCAGCGTAACGGACAGGAGTCGGTCCTCCTACAATGAGCAGTTCTTC. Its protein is CASSVTDRSRSSYNEQFF.

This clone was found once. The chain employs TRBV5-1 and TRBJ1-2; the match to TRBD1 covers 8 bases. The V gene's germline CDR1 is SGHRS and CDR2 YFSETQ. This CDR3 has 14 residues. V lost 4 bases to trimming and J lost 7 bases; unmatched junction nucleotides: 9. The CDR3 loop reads CASSPLQGARGYTF. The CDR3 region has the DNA TGCGCCAGCAGCCCGCTCCAGGGGGCGCGTGGCTACACCTTC.

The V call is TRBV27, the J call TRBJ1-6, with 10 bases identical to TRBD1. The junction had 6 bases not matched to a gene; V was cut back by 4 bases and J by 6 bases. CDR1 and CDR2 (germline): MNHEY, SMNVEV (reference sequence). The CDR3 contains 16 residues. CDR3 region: CASSSATGGRNSPLHF. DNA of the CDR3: TGTGCCAGCAGTTCCGCGACAGGGGGCCGTAATTCACCCCTCCACTTT.

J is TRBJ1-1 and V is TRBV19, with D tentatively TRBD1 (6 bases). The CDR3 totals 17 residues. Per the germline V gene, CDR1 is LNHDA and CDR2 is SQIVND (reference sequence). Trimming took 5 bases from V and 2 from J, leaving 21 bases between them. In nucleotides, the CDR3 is TGTGCCAGTAGTTCACACAGGGCAGTTTGGGATAACACTGAAGCTTTCTTT. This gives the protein CASSSHRAVWDNTEAFF.

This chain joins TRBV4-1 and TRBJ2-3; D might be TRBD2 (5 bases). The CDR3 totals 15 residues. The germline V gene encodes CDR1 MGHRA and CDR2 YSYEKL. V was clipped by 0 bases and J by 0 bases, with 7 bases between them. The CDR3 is CASSQEWTSTDTQYF. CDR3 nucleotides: TGCGCCAGCAGCCAAGAGTGGACTAGCACAGATACGCAGTATTTT.

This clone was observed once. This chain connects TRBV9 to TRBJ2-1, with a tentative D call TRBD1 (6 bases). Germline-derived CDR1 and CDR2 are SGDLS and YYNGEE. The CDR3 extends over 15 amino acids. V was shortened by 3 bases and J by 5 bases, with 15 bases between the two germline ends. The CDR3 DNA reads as TGTGCCAGCAGCGAGGGACAACTAACAAACAATGAGCAGTTCTTC. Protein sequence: CASSEGQLTNNEQFF.

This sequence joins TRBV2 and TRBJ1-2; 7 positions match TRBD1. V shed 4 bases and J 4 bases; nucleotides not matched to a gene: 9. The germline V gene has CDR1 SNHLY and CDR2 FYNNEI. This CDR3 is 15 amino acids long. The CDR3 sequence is CASSGVGQGVYGYTF. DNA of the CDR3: TGTGCCAGCAGTGGAGTGGGTCAGGGGGTCTATGGCTACACCTTC.

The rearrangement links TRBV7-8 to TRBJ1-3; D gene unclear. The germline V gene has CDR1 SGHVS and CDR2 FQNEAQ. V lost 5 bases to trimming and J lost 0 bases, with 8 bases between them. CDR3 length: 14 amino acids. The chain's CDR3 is CASSARGSGNTIYF. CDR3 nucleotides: TGTGCCAGCAGCGCTCGGGGCTCTGGAAACACCATATATTTT.

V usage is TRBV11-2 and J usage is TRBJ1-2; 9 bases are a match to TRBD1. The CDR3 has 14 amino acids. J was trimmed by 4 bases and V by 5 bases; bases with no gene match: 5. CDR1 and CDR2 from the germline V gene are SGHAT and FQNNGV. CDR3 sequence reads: CASSRGTGLYGYTF. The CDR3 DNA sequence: TGTGCCAGCAGCAGGGGGACAGGGCTCTATGGCTACACCTTC. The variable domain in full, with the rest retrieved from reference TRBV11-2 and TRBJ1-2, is EAGVAQSPRYKIIEKRQSVAFWCNPISGHATLYWYQQILGQGPKLLIQFQNNGVVDDSQLPKDRFSAERLKGVDSTLKIQPAKLEDSAVYLCASSRGTGLYGYTFGSGTRLTVV.

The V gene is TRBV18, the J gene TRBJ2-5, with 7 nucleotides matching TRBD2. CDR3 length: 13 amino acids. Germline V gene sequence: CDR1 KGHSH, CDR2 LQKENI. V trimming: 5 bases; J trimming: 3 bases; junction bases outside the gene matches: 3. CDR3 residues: CASSAGLEETQYF. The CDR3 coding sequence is TGTGCCAGCTCAGCCGGACTAGAAGAGACCCAGTACTTC.

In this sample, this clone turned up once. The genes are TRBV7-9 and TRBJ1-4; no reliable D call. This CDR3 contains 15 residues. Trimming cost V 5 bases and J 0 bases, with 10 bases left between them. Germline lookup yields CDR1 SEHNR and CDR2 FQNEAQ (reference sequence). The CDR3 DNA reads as TGTGCCAGCAGCGCGTGGACTGCAACTAATGAAAAACTGTTTTTT. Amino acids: CASSAWTATNEKLFF. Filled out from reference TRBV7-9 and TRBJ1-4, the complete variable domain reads DTGVSQNPRHKITKRGQNVTFRCDPISEHNRLYWYRQTLGQGPEFLTYFQNEAQLEKSRLLSDRFSAERPKGSFSTLEIQRTEQGDSAMYLCASSAWTATNEKLFFGSGTQLSVL.

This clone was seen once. CDR3 bases: TGTGCCAGCAGTTATGGAGACAGCAATCAGCCCCAGCATTTT. Encoded protein: CASSYGDSNQPQHF. The J gene is TRBJ1-5, the V gene TRBV6-6, with D unclear. The CDR3 sequence is 14 residues long. The germline gives CDR1 MNHNY, CDR2 SVGAGI (reference sequence). Trimming stripped 3 bases from V and 1 base from J, with 7 bases between.

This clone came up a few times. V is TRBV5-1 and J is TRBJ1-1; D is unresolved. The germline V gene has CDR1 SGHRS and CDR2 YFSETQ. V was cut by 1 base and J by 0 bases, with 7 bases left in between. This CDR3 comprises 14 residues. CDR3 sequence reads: CASSLTYMNTEAFF. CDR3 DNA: TGCGCCAGCAGCTTGACATACATGAACACTGAAGCTTTCTTT.

CDR3 in amino acids: CASSQDRQGSSLNTEAFF. The DNA of the CDR3 is TGTGCCAGCAGCCAAGACCGACAGGGGAGTTCTCTGAACACTGAAGCTTTCTTT. V usage is TRBV4-2 and J usage is TRBJ1-1, with 8 positions matching TRBD1. Trimming cost V 0 bases and J 0 bases; bases outside gene matches: 9. This CDR3 contains 18 residues. The germline V gene has CDR1 LGHNA and CDR2 YNFKEQ.

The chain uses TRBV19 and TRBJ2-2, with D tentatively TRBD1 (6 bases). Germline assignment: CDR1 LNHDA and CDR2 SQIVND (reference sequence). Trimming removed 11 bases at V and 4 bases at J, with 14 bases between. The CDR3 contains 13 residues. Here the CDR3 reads CAVQGLGTGELFF. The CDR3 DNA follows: TGTGCCGTACAGGGTTTAGGCACCGGGGAGCTGTTTTTT.

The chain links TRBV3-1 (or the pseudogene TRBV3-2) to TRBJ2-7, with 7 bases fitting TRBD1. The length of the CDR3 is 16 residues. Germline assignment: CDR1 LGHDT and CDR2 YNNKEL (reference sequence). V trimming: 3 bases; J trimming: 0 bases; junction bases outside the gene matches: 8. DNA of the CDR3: TGTGCCAGCAGCCAGGCCTCGGGACAGCCCTCCTACGAGCAGTACTTC. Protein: CASSQASGQPSYEQYF.

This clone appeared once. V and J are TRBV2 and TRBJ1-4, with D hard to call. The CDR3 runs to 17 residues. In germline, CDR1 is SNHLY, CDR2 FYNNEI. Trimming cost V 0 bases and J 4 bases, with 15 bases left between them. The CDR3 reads CASSEAHRYSSNEKLFF. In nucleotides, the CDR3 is TGTGCCAGCAGTGAAGCGCATAGGTACAGTAGTAATGAAAAACTGTTTTTT.

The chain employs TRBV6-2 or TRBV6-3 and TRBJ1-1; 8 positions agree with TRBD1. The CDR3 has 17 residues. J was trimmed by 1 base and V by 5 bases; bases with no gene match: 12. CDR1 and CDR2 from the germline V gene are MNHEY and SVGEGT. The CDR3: CASSPMTRTGKNTEAFF. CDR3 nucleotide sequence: TGTGCCAGCAGTCCGATGACCCGGACAGGGAAGAACACTGAAGCTTTCTTT.